This entry lists 29 T cell receptor beta chains sequenced from one sample in a study of neurological immune-mediated disorders (dated by TCRdb to between 2018 and 2021). The library was produced with 5' RACE. The data were produced on an Illumina HiSeq 2500. Using fastp trimming at Q25 and MiXCR clonotype assembly, TCRdb reanalyzed the public sequencing data and kept in-frame beta chains. Each entry merges the rows of one CDR3 protein and shows their most common DNA and genes. The table for this sample lists more than 35,000 distinct CDR3 sequences; about 6% of them were counted only once. The biggest ten clones account for 0.57% of the sample. Sequenced input: CD4+ T cells from blood. Source of these receptors: a woman aged 40 to 49 in good health.

This clonotype was found many times. This rearrangement joins TRBV7-6 to TRBJ2-1; no definite D call. The CDR3 length is 12 residues. Trimming took off 1 base at V and 8 bases at J, with 6 bases between the two ends. Germline V CDR1 and CDR2: SGHVS, FNYEAQ. DNA for the CDR3: TGTGCCAGCAGCTTAGTTTTGGATGAGCAGTTCTTC. Amino acid sequence: CASSLVLDEQFF.

This clonotype was detected ten times or more. The chain uses TRBV7-2 and TRBJ1-2; D not resolved. The CDR3 has 12 residues. CDR1 is SGHTA, CDR2 FQGNSA, per germline. Trimming left V 3 bases short and J 8 bases short, with 10 bases between. For the CDR3, the DNA is TGTGCCAGCAGCTTGGCGCGCCAAGGCTACACCTTC. It encodes CASSLARQGYTF.

At least ten counts were recorded for this clonotype. J is TRBJ2-6 and V is TRBV20-1; D ambiguous. The CDR3 has 15 residues. Trimming removed 1 base at V and 0 bases at J, with 7 bases between. CDR1 and CDR2 from the germline V gene are DFQATT and SNEGSKA (reference sequence). CDR3 DNA sequence: TGCAGTGCTAGAGGACTCGCCTCTGGGGCCAACGTCCTGACTTTC. The encoded protein is CSARGLASGANVLTF.

This clonotype came up many times. V gene TRBV29-1 combines with J gene TRBJ2-6; D is ambiguous. CDR1 is SQVTM and CDR2 is ANQGSEA in the germline V gene. This CDR3 is 14 amino acids long. The CDR3 loop is CSAGSEGGANVLTF. The CDR3 region has the DNA TGCAGTGCTGGTTCGGAAGGGGGGGCCAACGTCCTGACTTTC.

The chain links TRBV11-2 to TRBJ2-1, with D perhaps being TRBD1 or TRBD2 (5 bases each). From germline, CDR1 is SGHAT and CDR2 FQNNGV. The CDR3 covers 14 residues. The V end lost 1 base, the J end lost 5 bases, and 9 bases lay between the germline ends. CDR3 in DNA: TGTGCCAGCAGCTTAGCCGGGGCCCACAATGAGCAGTTCTTC. Its translation is CASSLAGAHNEQFF. The full variable domain, rest sourced from reference TRBV11-2 and TRBJ2-1, is EAGVAQSPRYKIIEKRQSVAFWCNPISGHATLYWYQQILGQGPKLLIQFQNNGVVDDSQLPKDRFSAERLKGVDSTLKIQPAKLEDSAVYLCASSLAGAHNEQFFGPGTRLTVL.

This clonotype was detected many times. J is TRBJ2-3 and V is TRBV9; no clear D gene. CDR1 is SGDLS and CDR2 is YYNGEE in the germline V gene. Trimming shortened V by 0 bases and J by 1 base, and 6 bases separated the two germline ends. The CDR3 contains 14 residues. DNA of the CDR3: TGTGCCAGCAGCGTAGATTGGGGCACAGATACGCAGTATTTT. This translates into CASSVDWGTDTQYF.

This clonotype is labeled medium-sized. This rearrangement joins TRBV29-1 to TRBJ2-7, with 8 bases aligning to TRBD1. Germline V lookup: CDR1 SQVTM, CDR2 ANQGSEA. The CDR3 runs to 14 residues. The junction had 7 bases not matched to a gene; V was cut back by 3 bases and J by 3 bases. The CDR3 is CSVDVSGGRYEQYF. CDR3 sequence (DNA): TGCAGCGTTGACGTGTCAGGGGGCCGCTACGAGCAGTACTTC.

In this sample, this clonotype turned up many times. In DNA, the CDR3 is TGTGCCAGCAGCTCAGGACCAGGAGAGACCCAGTACTTC. Encoded protein: CASSSGPGETQYF. J is TRBJ2-5 and V is TRBV7-2; D is unclear. The germline V gene has CDR1 SGHTA and CDR2 FQGNSA. V gave up 4 bases and J gave up 4 bases, with 10 bases separating them. The CDR3 length is 13 residues.

This clonotype appeared many times. V gene TRBV10-3 combines with J gene TRBJ2-7; 9 bases are a match to TRBD2. Germline CDR1 is ENHRY and CDR2 is SYGVKD. V lost 2 bases and J lost 7; bases outside the gene matches: 6. The CDR3 covers 14 residues. CDR3 protein: CAISERLAGSEQYF. CDR3 nucleotides: TGTGCCATCAGTGAGAGGCTAGCGGGAAGTGAGCAGTACTTC.

This clonotype has at least ten counts. The CDR3 is CASSRLASNTGELFF. CDR3 DNA sequence: TGTGCCAGCAGCCGACTAGCGTCGAACACCGGGGAGCTGTTTTTT. The chain carries TRBV5-4 and TRBJ2-2, with 8 bases that match TRBD2. V shed 4 bases, J shed 0 bases, and the junction held 2 bases outside the gene matches. CDR1 is SGHNT, CDR2 YYREEE, per germline (reference sequence). The CDR3 loop spans 15 amino acids.

The sample holds many counts of this clonotype. The V gene is TRBV5-1, the J gene TRBJ2-6; 7 nucleotides agree with TRBD2. The length of the CDR3 is 17 residues. With 2 bases clipped from V and 0 bases from J, the junction kept 5 bases outside the gene matches. Germline-derived CDR1 and CDR2 are SGHRS and YFSETQ. CDR3 loop: CASSLSGDYSGANVLTF. The CDR3 DNA reads TGCGCCAGCAGCTTAAGCGGGGACTACTCTGGGGCCAACGTCCTGACTTTC.

The chain has TRBV5-6 and TRBJ2-7; possibly TRBD2 for D (6 bases). V lost 2 bases to trimming and J lost 1 base, with 13 bases between them. CDR1 SGHDT and CDR2 YYEEEE come from the germline V gene. The CDR3 is made up of 15 amino acids. This chain's CDR3 is CASSFGGLFSYEQYF. The DNA for the CDR3 is TGTGCCAGCAGCTTCGGAGGGCTTTTTTCCTACGAGCAGTACTTC.

To note about this clonotype: The limits of the CDR3 on the DNA are not certain, so only TCRdb's listed CDR3 is given. The gene calls are TRBV4-2 and TRBJ2-7; TRBD1 is the table's D call, not checked against the DNA. The germline V gene has CDR1 LGHNA and CDR2 YNFKEQ. The CDR3 is 20 residues long, counting both termini. The CDR3 sequence: CASSFYICSARRRSSYEQYF.

This clonotype was counted many times. The chain carries TRBV6-5 and TRBJ1-2; 9 bases align to TRBD1. With 6 bases clipped from V and 6 bases from J, the junction kept 8 bases outside the gene matches. The CDR3 runs to 14 residues. CDR1 and CDR2 from the germline V gene are MNHEY and SVGAGI. CDR3 in DNA: TGTGCCAGCAGCTACAGGGGGCGGCTCGATGGCTACACCTTC. Translated, it gives CASSYRGRLDGYTF.

This clonotype was observed at least ten times. J is TRBJ2-1 and V is TRBV5-1; TRBD2 might be the D (7 bases). CDR3 length equals 12 residues. Germline CDR1 is SGHRS and CDR2 is YFSETQ. The V end lost 0 bases, the J end lost 12 bases, and 10 bases lay between the germline ends. CDR3: CASSLAAGAQFF. The CDR3 nucleotides are TGCGCCAGCAGCTTGGCTGCGGGGGCGCAGTTCTTC.

This clonotype was recorded at least ten times. The chain uses TRBV10-3 and TRBJ1-2; D gene unclear. The V end lost 2 bases, the J end lost 2 bases, and 9 bases lay between the germline ends. CDR3 length: 14 residues. CDR1 is ENHRY, CDR2 SYGVKD, per germline. CDR3 coding DNA: TGTGCCATCAGTGAGAGCGGACTCAACTATGGCTACACCTTC. Translating gives CAISESGLNYGYTF.

This clonotype occurred many times. In DNA form, the CDR3 reads TGTGCCATCAGTGTAGCGGGGGACAGCACAGATACGCAGTATTTT. Encoded protein: CAISVAGDSTDTQYF. The genes are TRBV10-3 and TRBJ2-3, with 9 bases identical to TRBD2. Germline V lookup: CDR1 ENHRY, CDR2 SYGVKD. The CDR3 spans 15 residues. The trim removed 4 bases at V and 0 bases at J, leaving 2 bases unmatched.

This clonotype appeared many times. The gene calls are TRBV5-1 and TRBJ1-1; D unresolved. CDR3 length: 13 amino acids. Germline-derived CDR1 and CDR2 are SGHRS and YFSETQ. Between the trimmed V and J ends, which lost 2 bases and 5 bases, there was a span of 10 bases. The CDR3 is CASSLITGTEAFF. CDR3 sequence (DNA): TGCGCCAGCAGCTTAATCACGGGAACTGAAGCTTTCTTT. Supplemented by reference TRBV5-1 and TRBJ1-1, the full variable domain reads KAGVTQTPRYLIKTRGQQVTLSCSPISGHRSVSWYQQTPGQGLQFLFEYFSETQRNKGNFPGRFSGRQFSNSRSEMNVSTLELGDSALYLCASSLITGTEAFFGQGTRLTVV.

This clonotype was picked up many times. The CDR3 DNA is TGCAGCGACGCCCGGGACAGGTACAATGAGCAGTTCTTC. This encodes CSDARDRYNEQFF. This chain connects TRBV29-1 to TRBJ2-1, with 8 bases that match TRBD1. With V trimmed by 7 bases and J by 4 bases, 6 bases remained unmatched. This CDR3 has 13 amino acids. From germline, CDR1 is SQVTM and CDR2 ANQGSEA.

This clonotype was observed many times. The chain uses TRBV20-1 and TRBJ2-3; 9 bases are shared with TRBD2. V shed 7 bases, J shed 5 bases, and the junction held 7 bases outside the gene matches. The CDR3 covers 13 residues. Germline values: CDR1 DFQATT, CDR2 SNEGSKA (reference sequence). CDR3 sequence reads: CSEAGGAQDTQYF. The DNA for the CDR3 is TGCAGTGAAGCGGGAGGCGCCCAAGATACGCAGTATTTT.

At least ten counts were recorded for this clonotype. This chain uses TRBV5-1 with TRBJ1-4, with 9 bases that match TRBD1. CDR3 size: 14 residues. With V trimmed by 2 bases and J by 7 bases, 3 bases remained unmatched. Germline CDR1 SGHRS, CDR2 YFSETQ. DNA for the CDR3: TGCGCCAGCAGCTTTGGACAGGGGACTGAAAAACTGTTTTTT. It yields the protein CASSFGQGTEKLFF.

This clonotype occurred many times. This sequence joins TRBV7-8 and TRBJ2-3; D not resolved. V was pared by 0 bases and J by 0 bases, with 10 bases between. Germline V gene lookup returns CDR1 SGHVS and CDR2 FQNEAQ. CDR3 size: 16 residues. The CDR3 here is CASSLAGLRSTDTQYF. In DNA form, the CDR3 reads TGTGCCAGCAGCTTAGCTGGCTTGCGTAGCACAGATACGCAGTATTTT.

This clonotype was seen ten or more times. This chain uses TRBV20-1 with TRBJ2-5; possibly TRBD1 for D (6 bases). V was cut by 5 bases and J by 4 bases, with 14 bases left in between. The CDR3 totals 13 residues. Per the germline V gene, CDR1 is DFQATT and CDR2 is SNEGSKA (reference sequence). CDR3 amino acids: CSAAGATLETQYF. DNA of the CDR3: TGCAGTGCTGCAGGGGCAACCCTAGAGACCCAGTACTTC.

The table lists this clonotype with many counts. This chain links TRBV6-5 with TRBJ2-1; D may be TRBD1 (5 bases). V was trimmed by 0 bases and J by 9 bases, leaving 9 bases between them. This CDR3 contains 13 residues. Germline V CDR1 and CDR2: MNHEY, SVGAGI. The CDR3 here is CASSYSDNGEQFF. CDR3 bases: TGTGCCAGCAGTTACTCGGACAACGGTGAGCAGTTCTTC.

This clonotype has a count of ten or more. This chain connects TRBV18 to TRBJ2-7; D remains ambiguous. This CDR3 comprises 15 residues. Germline CDR1 and CDR2: KGHSH and LQKENI. Between the trimmed V and J ends, which lost 1 base and 5 bases, there was a span of 15 bases. CDR3 DNA: TGTGCCAGCTCACCACTCCTGCGCGTGTTCGACGAGCAGTACTTC. Protein sequence: CASSPLLRVFDEQYF. The full variable domain, with the rest looked up from reference TRBV18 and TRBJ2-7, is NAGVMQNPRHLVRRRGQEARLRCSPMKGHSHVYWYRQLPEEGLKFMVYLQKENIIDESGMPKERFSAEFPKEGPSILRIQQVVRGDSAAYFCASSPLLRVFDEQYFGPGTRLTVT.

This clonotype was seen at least ten times. The chain couples TRBV7-2 to TRBJ2-5; TRBD2 matches 13 bases. Germline CDR1 SGHTA, CDR2 FQGNSA. The V gene end was trimmed by 5 bases and the J gene end by 4 bases; junction bases not matched to a gene: 4. The CDR3 has 15 amino acids. CDR3 protein: CASSMGLAGRETQYF. The CDR3 DNA reads as TGTGCCAGCAGCATGGGACTAGCGGGAAGAGAGACCCAGTACTTC.

This clonotype was seen repeatedly, ten times or more. The V and J genes are TRBV20-1 and TRBJ2-1; D might be TRBD2 (6 bases). The CDR3 is made up of 15 amino acids. V was trimmed by 6 bases and J by 9 bases, leaving 24 bases between them. Germline V gene data show CDR1 as DFQATT and CDR2 as SNEGSKA (reference sequence). The CDR3 loop reads CSAARVGPGGSEQFF. The CDR3 DNA follows: TGCAGTGCAGCTCGAGTCGGGCCCGGAGGGAGTGAGCAGTTCTTC.

This clonotype was seen more than once but under ten times. Sequence at one end of the junction differs from germline and may be a read error. The chain links TRBV7-9 to TRBJ2-7; the match to TRBD2 covers 8 bases. CDR3 length: 14 amino acids. CDR1 and CDR2 from the germline V gene are SEHNR and FQNEAQ (reference sequence). CDR3 nucleotide sequence: TGTGCCAACAGCTTAGCGGGGACCTTCTACGAGCAGTACTTC. This encodes CANSLAGTFYEQYF.

The sample holds many counts of this clonotype. The chain combines TRBV29-1 with TRBJ1-1, with 7 bases aligning to TRBD1. V was pared by 6 bases and J by 1 base, with 14 bases of the junction left unmatched. Germline V gives CDR1 SQVTM, CDR2 ANQGSEA. This CDR3 spans 16 amino acids. CDR3 sequence reads: CSVGAAPGQPNTEAFF. CDR3 DNA sequence: TGCAGCGTCGGGGCTGCCCCGGGACAGCCGAACACTGAAGCTTTCTTT.